Detailed here is one TCR beta chain. The V end was cut by 0 bases, the J end by 6 bases, with 9 bases between. The CDR3 loop spans 12 amino acids. From germline, CDR1 is GTSNPN and CDR2 SVGIG (reference sequence). Authors' analysis steps: Using reference gene primer amplification, nucleated cell counts were estimated. Only in-frame clones appear in the TCRdb table, and some are missing; sequencing was by immunoSEQ multiplex PCR. V and J calls and clone size follow that table, whereas D and trimming were derived from the DNA. The data contain roughly 150,000 clones, 70% to 90% of them singletons. This record belongs to a study of blood T cell repertoires in COVID-19. Overall study: T cells, B-cell-depleted T cells, or PBMCs supplied cDNA or gDNA.

Sequencing was performed on peripheral blood. This TCR was sampled from a man aged 50 or older with acute or convalescent COVID-19. The V call is TRBV30, the J call TRBJ2-7, with D uncertain. The CDR3 DNA follows: TGTGCCTGGAGTGTAATAAGCGTCGAGCAGTACTTC. It specifies CAWSVISVEQYF.